These T cell receptor beta chains were read from a single sample in a study of response to subunit inactivated influenza vaccine. In TCRdb, the RT-PCR reads were re-called with MiXCR into one record per CDR3 protein. Of 550,000 to 800,000 distinct CDR3 sequences in the sample, roughly 13% are singletons; the top ten hold 5.5% to 7%. The sequencing here drew on PBMCs from blood, taken roughly 2 weeks before vaccination. These receptor sequences come from a man aged 45 to 65 who received an inactivated influenza vaccine. CDR3s include the opening cysteine and the closing phenylalanine or tryptophan. The D gene is left open where the match is weak. Some rows have no size entry. The others give once, few or many, or a class for an expanded clone.

-	-	TRBV7-9	TRBJ2-2	CASSLFETVNTGELFF	TGTGCCAGCAGCCTATTTGAGACAGTGAACACCGGGGAGCTGTTTTTT
TRBD2	-	TRBV3-1	TRBJ2-1	CASSPHGGGSPSSYNEQFF	TGTGCCAGCAGTCCCCACGGCGGGGGTTCTCCTAGCTCCTACAATGAGCAGTTCTTC
-	-	TRBV11-1	TRBJ1-5	CASSLGGDGKSSNQPQHF	TGTGCCAGCAGCTTAGGTGGGGACGGGAAAAGTAGCAATCAGCCCCAGCATTTT
-	-	TRBV15	TRBJ1-1	CATSRDRSSTEAFF	TGTGCCACCAGCAGAGACAGAAGTAGTACTGAAGCTTTCTTT
-	few	TRBV30	TRBJ2-1	CAWSVTYNEQFF	TGTGCCTGGAGTGTGACTTACAATGAGCAGTTCTTC
TRBD2	-	TRBV10-3	TRBJ2-3	CAINSPSGGSDTQYF	TGTGCCATCAACTCCCCCAGCGGGGGGTCAGATACGCAGTATTTT
-	few	TRBV11-2	TRBJ2-1	CASSLAVGLEQFF	TGTGCCAGCAGCTTAGCTGTGGGGCTTGAGCAGTTCTTC
TRBD1	few	TRBV7-8	TRBJ1-2	CASSPRWDRGDYGYTF	TGTGCCAGCAGCCCCCGATGGGACAGGGGTGACTATGGCTACACCTTC
TRBD1	many	TRBV29-1	TRBJ2-7	CSVEDDRDYEQYF	TGCAGCGTTGAAGATGACAGGGACTACGAGCAGTACTTC
TRBD1	-	TRBV19	TRBJ1-6	CASSEGAANSPLHF	TGTGCCAGTAGTGAGGGGGCAGCCAATTCACCCCTCCACTTT
-	-	TRBV10-3	TRBJ1-1	CAISESLENPEAFF	TGTGCCATCAGTGAGTCGTTAGAGAATCCTGAAGCTTTCTTT
-	-	TRBV3-1	TRBJ2-5	CASSQEVTWQETQYF	TGTGCCAGCAGCCAAGAGGTGACCTGGCAAGAGACCCAGTACTTC
-	many	TRBV20-1	TRBJ2-7	CSAHNYEQYF	TGCAGTGCTCATAACTACGAGCAGTACTTC
TRBD2	-	TRBV12-3/TRBV12-4	TRBJ2-4	CASSLGRSPSGNIQYF	TGTGCCAGCAGTTTGGGACGGTCCCCTAGCGGGAACATTCAGTACTTC
-	many	TRBV10-3	TRBJ1-5	CAISESVTQPQHF	TGTGCCATCAGTGAGTCCGTGACCCAGCCCCAGCATTTT
-	few	TRBV27	TRBJ2-1	CASRGSQHEQFF	TGTGCCAGCAGGGGGTCCCAGCATGAGCAGTTCTTC
-	-	TRBV20-1	TRBJ2-7	CSAFSGTEDYEQYF	TGCAGTGCTTTTAGCGGGACAGAAGACTACGAGCAGTACTTC
TRBD2	few	TRBV5-1	TRBJ2-2	CASSPSSLAGGLNTGELFF	TGCGCCAGCAGCCCGAGCTCGCTAGCGGGGGGATTGAACACCGGGGAGCTGTTTTTT
-	-	TRBV12-3/TRBV12-4	TRBJ2-7	CASSLRGWYEQYF	TGTGCCAGCAGTTTGAGGGGTTGGTACGAGCAGTACTTC
-	-	TRBV20-1	TRBJ2-3	CSARKSGSTDTQYF	TGCAGTGCTAGAAAAAGCGGGAGCACAGATACGCAGTATTTT
-	-	TRBV28	TRBJ1-5	CASSLEGAGEVNQPQHF	TGTGCCAGCAGTTTAGAGGGCGCGGGTGAAGTCAATCAGCCCCAGCATTTT
-	many	TRBV29-1	TRBJ2-7	CSVEYGSYEQYF	TGCAGCGTTGAATACGGCTCCTACGAGCAGTACTTC
TRBD2	-	TRBV20-1	TRBJ2-3	CSASPTSGKSTDTQYF	TGCAGTGCTAGTCCTACTAGCGGGAAAAGCACAGATACGCAGTATTTT
TRBD2	many	TRBV5-1	TRBJ2-1	CASSLMASGANEQFF	TGCGCCAGCAGCTTGATGGCTAGCGGGGCCAATGAGCAGTTCTTC
-	few	TRBV18	TRBJ2-3	CASSPPSGSDTQYF	TGTGCCAGCTCACCACCTTCGGGATCAGATACGCAGTATTTT
-	few	TRBV11-2	TRBJ2-5	CASSFGTASQMTQYF	TGTGCCAGCAGCTTTGGTACAGCGTCCCAGATGACCCAGTACTTC
TRBD1	-	TRBV5-6	TRBJ2-1	CASSPGQGVRLAAYNEQFF	TGTGCCAGCAGCCCCGGACAGGGGGTCCGGCTAGCGGCCTACAATGAGCAGTTCTTC
-	few	TRBV18	TRBJ1-1	CASSPGTTRGTEAFF	TGTGCCAGCTCCCCCGGGACGACCAGGGGCACTGAAGCTTTCTTT
TRBD1	-	TRBV28	TRBJ2-3	CASKDRAFTDTQYF	TGTGCCAGCAAGGACAGGGCCTTCACAGATACGCAGTATTTT
-	-	TRBV6-5	TRBJ2-1	CASSGSFSWPEQFF	TGTGCCAGCAGTGGATCCTTCTCCTGGCCTGAGCAGTTCTTC
TRBD2	many	TRBV7-3	TRBJ2-2	CASSYLAGPNTGELFF	TGTGCCAGCAGCTACCTAGCGGGACCGAACACCGGGGAGCTGTTTTTT
-	few	TRBV20-1	TRBJ2-7	CSANPGVREQYF	TGCAGTGCCAACCCGGGGGTGCGCGAGCAGTACTTC
TRBD2	few	TRBV11-1	TRBJ2-3	CASSLTLAGEASTDTQYF	TGTGCCAGCAGCCTGACCCTAGCGGGAGAAGCTAGCACAGATACGCAGTATTTT
-	many	TRBV7-8	TRBJ2-1	CASSERGVSYNEQFF	TGTGCCAGCAGCGAAAGGGGGGTCTCCTACAATGAGCAGTTCTTC
-	-	TRBV11-1	TRBJ2-1	CASSLGGSRASVPYNEQFF	TGTGCCAGCAGCTTAGGGGGTAGTCGGGCTAGCGTACCCTACAATGAGCAGTTCTTC
-	few	TRBV18	TRBJ2-3	CASSPPVSTDTQYF	TGTGCCAGCTCACCACCAGTGAGCACAGATACGCAGTATTTT
-	-	TRBV11-1	TRBJ2-5	CASSFPGGQSETQYF	TGTGCCAGCAGCTTCCCAGGCGGACAGTCGGAGACCCAGTACTTC
-	few	TRBV7-6	TRBJ2-7	CASSRIFSKPYEQYF	TGTGCCAGCAGCCGGATTTTCTCAAAGCCCTACGAGCAGTACTTC
-	-	TRBV2	TRBJ1-3	CASSVFLIQGNTIYF	TGTGCCAGCAGTGTGTTTCTCATCCAGGGAAACACCATATATTTT
-	-	TRBV6-5	TRBJ2-2	CASSFAGELFF	TGTGCCAGCAGCTTCGCCGGGGAGCTGTTTTTT
TRBD2	many	TRBV11-2	TRBJ2-1	CASSTPRSGLAGAYNEQFF	TGTGCCAGCAGCACCCCCCGATCGGGACTAGCGGGAGCCTACAATGAGCAGTTCTTC
TRBD2	few	TRBV7-9	TRBJ2-7	CASRRLATSYEQYF	TGTGCCAGCAGACGACTAGCGACTTCCTACGAGCAGTACTTC
TRBD2	many	TRBV12-3/TRBV12-4	TRBJ2-5	CASSRTSGRGETQYF	TGTGCCAGCAGTCGGACTAGCGGGAGGGGAGAGACCCAGTACTTC
TRBD1	few	TRBV6-1	TRBJ1-6	CASRTGARLWGSPLHF	TGTGCCAGCAGGACAGGGGCGCGACTCTGGGGATCACCCCTCCACTTT
TRBD1	few	TRBV7-8	TRBJ2-5	CASSSSGTGKETQYF	TGTGCCAGCAGCTCCTCCGGGACAGGGAAAGAGACCCAGTACTTC
-	-	TRBV3-1	TRBJ2-5	CASSPQVQETQYF	TGTGCCAGCAGCCCTCAGGTACAAGAGACCCAGTACTTC
TRBD1	-	TRBV20-1	TRBJ2-7	CSANTGQRYEQYF	TGCAGTGCTAACACGGGACAGCGATACGAGCAGTACTTC
-	-	TRBV6-5	TRBJ2-2	CASSYSGGIRGGELFF	TGTGCCAGCAGTTACTCGGGGGGTATACGAGGCGGGGAGCTGTTTTTT
TRBD2	few	TRBV10-3	TRBJ2-7	CAISLGLAGSYEQYF	TGTGCCATCAGTCTCGGACTAGCGGGCTCCTACGAGCAGTACTTC
-	many	TRBV3-1	TRBJ1-1	CASSDPGDTEAFF	TGTGCCAGCAGCGATCCGGGGGACACTGAAGCTTTCTTT
-	-	TRBV4-1	TRBJ2-3	CASSYGQSQGSDTQYF	TGCGCCAGCAGCTACGGACAGAGCCAAGGCTCAGATACGCAGTATTTT
TRBD2	-	TRBV5-6	TRBJ2-2	CASSLVTSGRAGPGELFF	TGTGCCAGCAGCTTGGTTACAAGCGGGAGGGCCGGCCCCGGGGAGCTGTTTTTT
TRBD1	many	TRBV5-1	TRBJ2-7	CASSQGALSYF	TGCGCCAGCAGCCAGGGGGCCCTATCGTACTTC
TRBD1	-	TRBV3-1	TRBJ1-1	CASSHPGTGKNTEAFF	TGTGCCAGCAGCCACCCCGGGACAGGAAAGAACACTGAAGCTTTCTTT
-	-	TRBV15	TRBJ1-1	CATSRDRGGEGNTEAFF	TGTGCCACCAGCAGAGACCGGGGGGGGGAGGGGAACACTGAAGCTTTCTTT